The T cell receptor (beta chain) described here comes from a study of siplizumab effects on memory and regulatory T cells. Study findings and constraints: Alloreactive sequences traceable to unstimulated CD4+ memory cells were significantly reduced by siplizumab. In controls, about 28% of mappable alloreactive CD4+ clones were Treg-derived on average, versus about 75% with siplizumab.

Comments on this clone: Its antigen is not identified.

Libraries were prepared by immunoSEQ multiplex PCR; TCRdb keeps only in-frame clonotypes and omits some of them. The sample includes about 110,000 clones, around 90% of them seen just once. The sequence derives from a human donor in good health. What was sequenced was CD4+ T cells sorted from blood.

The CDR3 sequence: CASSARDQGVQFF. DNA for the CDR3: TGCGCCAGCAGCGCCCGGGACCAGGGGGTGCAGTTCTTC. The rearrangement joins TRBV10-1 to TRBJ2-1; the match to TRBD1 covers 7 bases. V lost 6 bases to trimming and J lost 12 bases; unmatched junction nucleotides: 11. Germline V gene sequence: CDR1 WNHNN, CDR2 SYGVQD (reference sequence). This CDR3 comprises 13 residues.